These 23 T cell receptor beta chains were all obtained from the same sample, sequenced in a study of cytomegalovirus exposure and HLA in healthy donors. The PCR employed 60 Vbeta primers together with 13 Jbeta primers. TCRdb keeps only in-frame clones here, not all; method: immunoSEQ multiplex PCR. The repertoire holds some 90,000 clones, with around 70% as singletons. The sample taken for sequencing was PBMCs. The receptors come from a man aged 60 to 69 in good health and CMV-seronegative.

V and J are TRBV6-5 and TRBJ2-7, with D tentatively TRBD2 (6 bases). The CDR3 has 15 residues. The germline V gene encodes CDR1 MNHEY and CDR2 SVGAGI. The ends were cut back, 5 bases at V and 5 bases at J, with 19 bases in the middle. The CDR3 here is CASSKLADGMHEQYF. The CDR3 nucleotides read TGTGCCAGCAGTAAGTTAGCGGACGGGATGCACGAGCAGTACTTC.

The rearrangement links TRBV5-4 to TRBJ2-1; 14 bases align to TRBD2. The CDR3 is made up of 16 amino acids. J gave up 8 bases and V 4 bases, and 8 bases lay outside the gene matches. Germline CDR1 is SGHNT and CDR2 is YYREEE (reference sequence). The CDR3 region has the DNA TGTGCCAGCAGCCCCCCCCCGGGACTAGCGGGGGATGAGCAGTTCTTC. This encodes CASSPPPGLAGDEQFF.

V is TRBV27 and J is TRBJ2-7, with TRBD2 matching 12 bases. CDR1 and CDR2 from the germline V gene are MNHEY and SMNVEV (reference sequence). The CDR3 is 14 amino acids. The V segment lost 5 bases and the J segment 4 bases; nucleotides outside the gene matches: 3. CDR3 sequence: CASSETSGRYEQYF. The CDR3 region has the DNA TGTGCCAGCAGTGAAACTAGCGGGAGGTACGAGCAGTACTTC.

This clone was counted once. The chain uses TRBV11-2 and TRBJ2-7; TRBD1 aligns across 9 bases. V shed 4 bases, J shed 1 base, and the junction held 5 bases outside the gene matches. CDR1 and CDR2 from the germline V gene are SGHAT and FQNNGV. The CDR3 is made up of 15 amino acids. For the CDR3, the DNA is TGTGCCAGCAGCTACGGACAGGGGCGATCCTACGAGCAGTACTTC. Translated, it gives CASSYGQGRSYEQYF.

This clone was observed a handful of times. CDR3 residues: CASTWGLSDEQYF. The CDR3 DNA follows: TGTGCCAGCACCTGGGGCCTTTCGGACGAGCAGTACTTC. The V and J genes are TRBV28 and TRBJ2-7; D may be TRBD1 (5 bases). The V gene lost 7 bases and the J gene lost 5 bases, with 15 bases spanning the gap. This CDR3 comprises 13 residues. CDR1 is MDHEN and CDR2 is SYDVKM in the germline V gene.

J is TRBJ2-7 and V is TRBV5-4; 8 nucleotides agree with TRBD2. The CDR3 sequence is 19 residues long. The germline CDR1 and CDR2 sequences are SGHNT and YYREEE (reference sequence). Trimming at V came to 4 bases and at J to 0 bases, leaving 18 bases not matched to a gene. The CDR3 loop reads CASSRAGVYAGGISYEQYF. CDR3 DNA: TGTGCCAGCAGCAGGGCGGGAGTGTATGCGGGGGGTATCTCCTACGAGCAGTACTTC.

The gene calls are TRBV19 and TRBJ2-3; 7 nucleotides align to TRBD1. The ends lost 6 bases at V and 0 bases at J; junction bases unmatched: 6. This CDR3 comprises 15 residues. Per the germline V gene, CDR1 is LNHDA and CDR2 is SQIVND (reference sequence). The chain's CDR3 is CASSFQQGSTDTQYF. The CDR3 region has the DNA TGTGCCAGTAGCTTCCAACAGGGGAGCACAGATACGCAGTATTTT.

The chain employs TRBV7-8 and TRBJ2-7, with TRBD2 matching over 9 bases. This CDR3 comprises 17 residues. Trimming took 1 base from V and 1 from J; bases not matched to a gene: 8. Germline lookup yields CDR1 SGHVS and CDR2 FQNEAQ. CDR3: CASSLVASGAVSYEQYF. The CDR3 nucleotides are TGTGCCAGCAGCTTAGTTGCTAGCGGGGCCGTATCCTACGAGCAGTACTTC. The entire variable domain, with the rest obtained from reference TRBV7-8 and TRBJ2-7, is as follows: GAGVSQSPRYKVAKRGQDVALRCDPISGHVSLFWYQQALGQGPEFLTYFQNEAQLDKSGLPSDRFFAERPEGSVSTLKIQRTQQEDSAVYLCASSLVASGAVSYEQYFGPGTRLTVT.

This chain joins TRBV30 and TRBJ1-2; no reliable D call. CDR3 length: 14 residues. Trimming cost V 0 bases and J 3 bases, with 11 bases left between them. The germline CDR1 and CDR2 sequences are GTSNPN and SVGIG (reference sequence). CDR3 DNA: TGTGCCTGGAGTGTACTAGGGAAACACTATGGCTACACCTTC. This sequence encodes CAWSVLGKHYGYTF.

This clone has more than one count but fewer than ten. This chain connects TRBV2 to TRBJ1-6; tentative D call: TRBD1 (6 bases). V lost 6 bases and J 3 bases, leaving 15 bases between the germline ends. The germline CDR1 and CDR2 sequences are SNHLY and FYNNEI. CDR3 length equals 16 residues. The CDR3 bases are TGTGCCAGCAGCGTAAAGACAGGCGGCTATAATTCACCCCTCCACTTT. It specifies CASSVKTGGYNSPLHF.

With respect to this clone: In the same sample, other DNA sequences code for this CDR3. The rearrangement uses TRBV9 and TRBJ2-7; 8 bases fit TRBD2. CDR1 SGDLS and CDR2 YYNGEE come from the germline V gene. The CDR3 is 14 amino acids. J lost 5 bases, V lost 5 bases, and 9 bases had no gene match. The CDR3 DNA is TGTGCCAGCAGTTGGGGACTAGAAGGCAACGAGCAGTACTTC. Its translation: CASSWGLEGNEQYF.

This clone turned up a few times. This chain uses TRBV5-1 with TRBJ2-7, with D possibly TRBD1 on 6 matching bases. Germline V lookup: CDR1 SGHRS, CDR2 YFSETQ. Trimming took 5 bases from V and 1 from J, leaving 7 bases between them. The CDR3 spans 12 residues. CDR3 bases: TGCGCCAGCAGACAGGGATCCTACGAGCAGTACTTC. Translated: CASRQGSYEQYF.

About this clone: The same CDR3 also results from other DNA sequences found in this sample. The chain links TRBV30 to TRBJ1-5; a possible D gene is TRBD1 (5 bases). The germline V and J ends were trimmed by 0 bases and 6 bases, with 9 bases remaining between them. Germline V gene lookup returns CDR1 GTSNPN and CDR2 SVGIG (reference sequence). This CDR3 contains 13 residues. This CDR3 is CAWSVGGVQPQHF. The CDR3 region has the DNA TGTGCCTGGAGTGTCGGGGGGGTTCAGCCCCAGCATTTT.

The CDR3 coding sequence is TGTGCCAGCAGCTTTTTGGCAGGGGAAAGGAACATTCAGTACTTC. This encodes CASSFLAGERNIQYF. The genes are TRBV7-2 and TRBJ2-4; D may be TRBD1 (6 bases). Germline CDR1 and CDR2: SGHTA and FQGNSA. This CDR3 is built from 15 residues. V gave up 3 bases and J gave up 7 bases, with 16 bases separating them.

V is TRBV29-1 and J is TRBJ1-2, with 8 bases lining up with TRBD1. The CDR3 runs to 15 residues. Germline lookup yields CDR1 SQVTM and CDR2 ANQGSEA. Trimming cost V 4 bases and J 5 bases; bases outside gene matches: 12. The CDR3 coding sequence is TGCAGCGTTGGGATGGGACAGGCGGCCGGGTATGGCTACACCTTC. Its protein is CSVGMGQAAGYGYTF.

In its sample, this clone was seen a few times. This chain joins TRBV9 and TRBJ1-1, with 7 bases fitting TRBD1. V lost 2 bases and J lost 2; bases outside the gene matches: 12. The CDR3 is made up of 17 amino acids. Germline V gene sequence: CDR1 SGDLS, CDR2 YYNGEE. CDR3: CASSVSGGPGPNTEAFF. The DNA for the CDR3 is TGTGCCAGCAGCGTCTCAGGGGGGCCGGGACCTAACACTGAAGCTTTCTTT.

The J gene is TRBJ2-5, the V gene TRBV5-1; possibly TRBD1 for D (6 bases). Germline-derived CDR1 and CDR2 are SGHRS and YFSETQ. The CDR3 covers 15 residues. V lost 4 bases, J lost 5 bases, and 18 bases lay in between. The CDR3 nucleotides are TGCGCCAGCAGCATCCAGGGGATACAGAGGGAGACCCAGTACTTC. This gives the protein CASSIQGIQRETQYF.

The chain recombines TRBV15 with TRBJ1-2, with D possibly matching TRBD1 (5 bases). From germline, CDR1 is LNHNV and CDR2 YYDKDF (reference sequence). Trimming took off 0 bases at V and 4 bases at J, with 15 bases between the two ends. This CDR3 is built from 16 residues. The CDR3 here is CATSRDTQGLGYGYTF. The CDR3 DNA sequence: TGTGCCACCAGCAGAGATACTCAGGGTTTAGGCTATGGCTACACCTTC.

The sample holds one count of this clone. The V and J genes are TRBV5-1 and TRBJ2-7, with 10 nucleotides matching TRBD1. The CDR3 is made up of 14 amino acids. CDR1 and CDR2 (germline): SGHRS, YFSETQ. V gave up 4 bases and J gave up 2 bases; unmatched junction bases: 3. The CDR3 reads CASSEGQGPYEQYF. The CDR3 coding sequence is TGCGCCAGCAGCGAGGGACAGGGGCCCTACGAGCAGTACTTC.

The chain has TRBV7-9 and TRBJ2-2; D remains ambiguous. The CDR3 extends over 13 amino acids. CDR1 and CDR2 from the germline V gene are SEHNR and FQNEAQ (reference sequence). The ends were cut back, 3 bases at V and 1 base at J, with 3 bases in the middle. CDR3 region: CASSFKNTGELFF. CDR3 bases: TGTGCCAGCAGCTTCAAGAACACCGGGGAGCTGTTTTTT.

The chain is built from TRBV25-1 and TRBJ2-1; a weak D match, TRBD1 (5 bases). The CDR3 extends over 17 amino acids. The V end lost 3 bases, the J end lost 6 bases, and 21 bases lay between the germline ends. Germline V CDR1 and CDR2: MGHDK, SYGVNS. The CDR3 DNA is TGTGCCAGCAGTGATCCTTCAGGGTTCCGACAGTCCAATGAGCAGTTCTTC. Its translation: CASSDPSGFRQSNEQFF.

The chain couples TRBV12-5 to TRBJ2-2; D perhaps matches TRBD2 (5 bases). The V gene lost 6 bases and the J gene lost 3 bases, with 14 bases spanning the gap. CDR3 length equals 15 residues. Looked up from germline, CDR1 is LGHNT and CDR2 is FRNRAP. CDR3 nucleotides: TGTGCTAGTGGCCCCAGAGGGCCGGACACCGGGGAGCTGTTTTTT. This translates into CASGPRGPDTGELFF. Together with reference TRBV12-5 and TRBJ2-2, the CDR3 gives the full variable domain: DARVTQTPRHKVTEMGQEVTMRCQPILGHNTVFWYRQTMMQGLELLAYFRNRAPLDDSGMPKDRFSAEMPDATLATLKIQPSEPRDSAVYFCASGPRGPDTGELFFGEGSRLTVL.

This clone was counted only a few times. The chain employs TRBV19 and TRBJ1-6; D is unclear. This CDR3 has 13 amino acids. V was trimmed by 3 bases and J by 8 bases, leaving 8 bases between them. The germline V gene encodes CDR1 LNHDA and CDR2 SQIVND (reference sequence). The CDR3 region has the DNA TGTGCCAGTAGTATTCGTCGGGATTCACCCCTCCACTTT. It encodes CASSIRRDSPLHF.